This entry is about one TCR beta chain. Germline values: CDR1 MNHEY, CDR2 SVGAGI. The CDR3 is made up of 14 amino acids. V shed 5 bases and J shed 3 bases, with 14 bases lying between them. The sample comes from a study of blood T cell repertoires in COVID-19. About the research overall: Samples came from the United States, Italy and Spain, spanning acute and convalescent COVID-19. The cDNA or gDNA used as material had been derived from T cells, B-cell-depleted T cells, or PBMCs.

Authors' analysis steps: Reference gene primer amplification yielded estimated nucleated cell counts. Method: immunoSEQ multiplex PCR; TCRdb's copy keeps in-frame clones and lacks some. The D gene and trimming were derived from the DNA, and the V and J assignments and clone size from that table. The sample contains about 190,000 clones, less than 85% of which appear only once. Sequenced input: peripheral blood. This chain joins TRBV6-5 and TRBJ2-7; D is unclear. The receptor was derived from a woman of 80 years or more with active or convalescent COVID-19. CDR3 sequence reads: CASSRTQTFYEQYF. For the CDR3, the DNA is TGTGCCAGCAGTCGAACTCAAACTTTCTACGAGCAGTACTTC.